This T cell receptor beta chain was observed in a study of HIV-infected patients and healthy controls. Reverse transcription used around 540 ng RNA and constant-region primers for alpha and beta. Separate chain-specific third strand synthesis with multiplexing indices produced the alpha and beta libraries. A 5' RACE adapter with a random hexamer and the SP2 primer site was joined to cDNA. A single record per CDR3 protein comes from TCRdb applying MiXCR to the 5' RACE reads. The table has some 9,300 distinct CDR3 sequences, around 5.9% seen once. Study results and limitations: HIV+ repertoires were severely depleted of MAIT alpha-chain CDR3s, unlike healthy controls.

This clonotype showed up many times. Its antigen is unidentified. Follow-up blood was drawn about 14 weeks, roughly three months, after antiretroviral therapy began. Whole blood was used without fractionation, so all unsorted peripheral T cells were included. The V end was cut by 9 bases, the J end by 0 bases, with 6 bases between. The CDR3 length is 12 residues. The germline V gene has CDR1 ENHRY and CDR2 SYGVKD. The chain recombines TRBV10-3 with TRBJ1-5; possibly TRBD1 for D (5 bases). The origin of this receptor is an adult with HIV infection. The donor label of this sample is uncertain. Here the sequenced sample was blood, taken during antiretroviral therapy. The CDR3 bases are TGTGCCATACAGGATAGCAATCAGCCCCAGCATTTT. Protein sequence: CAIQDSNQPQHF.